This TCR beta chain is from a study of T cell responses to AZD1222 COVID-19 vaccine (dated by TCRdb to the early 2020s). Regarding the study in general: AZD1222 recipients whose second dose came at about 4 weeks and those whose second dose came at about 12 weeks were combined into one group, since spike-specific TCR depth and breadth did not differ between the two schedules. TCR sequencing was performed for roughly 250 trial participants, of whom around 200 were given two doses of AZD1222 and 26 were given two doses of MenACWY control vaccine. Trial participants were enrolled by age into 18-55, 56-69 and 70-plus year subgroups, with approximately 150, 28 and 58 TCR-sequenced participants respectively.

Findings and caveats that apply to the study as a whole: In the small 56-69-year group, the increase in depth fell short of significance, most likely because of low power. Conclusions about previously exposed vaccinees are limited because only six or seven AZD1222 recipients were SARS-CoV-2 seropositive at baseline. After two AZD1222 doses, spike-specific TCR breadth and depth were significantly higher than at day 0 and than in MenACWY recipients. The vaccine-associated CD4 TCRs covered the entire spike protein, and the dominant responses fell in regions 160-218 and 743-854. Because no samples from the day 14 peak response were available, repertoires could be characterized only after the peak T cell response. Participants were mostly white British, with more females than males. The authors suggested clonal diversity may have been underestimated. Reportedly, almost half of the unique spike-specific TCRs recognized epitopes lying outside the regions that are mutated in the B.1.351 and B.1.1.7 variants.

The time point label, as the study defines it: baseline before first vaccination. Samples from vaccinated people were obtained from the UK trials COV001 and COV002, which included a single-blind randomized controlled phase 2/3 trial of AZD1222 (ChAdOx1 nCoV-19) in healthy adults. Trial participant PBMC samples were collected at day 0 and day 28 after the second dose for TCRbeta chain sequencing. Remarks on this clone: No antigen is known for it. Base qualities are missing; no much larger clone stands one base away.

The CDR3 regions of human TCRbeta chains were analyzed by immunosequencing. The authors' pipeline ran thus. TCRs in the repertoires were compared against a reference library of SARS-CoV-2-specific TCRs that had been generated with the MIRA antigen-specificity platform. Breadth was defined as the fraction of unique TCRs that were SARS-CoV-2-associated, and depth was defined as the fraction of total T cells that were SARS-CoV-2-associated. Using the MIRA data, each spike-specific TCR was assigned both to the spike region to which the TCR was reactive and to a CD4 or CD8 class. Log10-transformed breadth and depth values were compared by one-way ANOVA with Sidak's multiple comparisons tests. TCRdb re-hosts the immuneACCESS table, in-frame sequences only. Its copies lack some clones; in the studies checked, an unresolved V gene accounts for under half of them, and the cause for the rest is not known. Clonal size and the V and J genes are those of that table, whereas D and trimming came from the DNA. The sample table holds about 150,000 clones, of which nearly 95% were seen once. The top ten hold roughly 2.2% of the sample.

Clipping removes 3 bases from V and 1 base from J, with 4 as the unmatched junction base count. The germline V gene supplies CDR1 MDHEN and CDR2 SYDVKM. Taken from cysteine to phenylalanine, the CDR3 has 16 residues. Only CDR3 DNA remains: 48 bases, in frame from the first base. The sequence was collected from an adult in good health. This sample comprised peripheral blood, obtained on day 0 of AZD1222 vaccination. The sequence joins TRBV28 to TRBJ1-5; TRBD1 agrees with 9 junctional bases. The CDR3 region reads CASSFGDRVSNQPQHF. The nucleotide sequence is TGTGCCAGCAGTTTCGGGGACAGGGTAAGCAATCAGCCCCAGCATTTT.